Below are 14 T cell receptor beta chains sequenced from a single sample in a study of blood T cells in healthy people across ages. Next came a second PCR, run for about 6 to 12 cycles, which used a sample-barcoded 5' primer along with a J-beta primer mix. In TCRdb, the 5' RACE reads were re-called with MiXCR into one record per CDR3 protein. The sample lists around 900,000 distinct CDR3 sequences, about 28% occurring once. The sequencing sample was made of blood. All receptors derive from a woman aged 80 or older in good health.

This clonotype was counted many times. An end of the junction does not agree with germline; a read error may underlie this. The V gene is TRBV7-2, the J gene TRBJ2-3; maybe TRBD2 (6 bases). Per germline, CDR1 SGHTA and CDR2 FQGNSA. The CDR3 runs 14 residues. The DNA of the CDR3 is TGCGCCAGCAGTTTGGAGGGCCGCACAGATACGCAGTATTTT. Translating it yields CASSLEGRTDTQYF. Full variable domain (remainder filled in from reference TRBV7-2 and TRBJ2-3): GAGVSQSPSNKVTEKGKDVELRCDPISGHTALYWYRQSLGQGLEFLIYFQGNSAPDKSGLPSDRFSAERTGGSVSTLTIQRTQQEDSAVYLCASSLEGRTDTQYFGPGTRLTVL.

This clonotype was seen repeatedly, ten times or more. This rearrangement joins TRBV10-3 to TRBJ2-1; D may be TRBD2 (6 bases). CDR3 length: 16 residues. V lost 3 bases and J lost 4, with 16 bases in between. The V gene's germline CDR1 is ENHRY and CDR2 SYGVKD. CDR3 coding DNA: TGTGCCATCAGTGACCCCTCCGGGACTTCTTACAATGAGCAGTTCTTC. Translation gives CAISDPSGTSYNEQFF.

The chain carries TRBV5-1 and TRBJ2-1; 7 nucleotides align to TRBD2. The better agreement between TRBJ2-7 and the DNA end casts doubt on the J call. The CDR3 covers 15 residues. Germline loops: CDR1 SGHRS, CDR2 YFSETQ. The CDR3 DNA is TGCGCCAGCAGCTTAGAGCTAGCGGCATACAATGAGCAGTACTTC. Amino acids: CASSLELAAYNEQYF.

The chain employs TRBV6-2 or TRBV6-3 and TRBJ1-1, with D hard to call. CDR3 size: 12 residues. Germline CDR1 reads MNHEY; CDR2 reads SVGEGT. Trimming pared 8 bases from V and 7 bases from J, leaving 14 bases between. The CDR3 DNA reads TGTGCCAGCGGCGAGCTTGAGATTGAAGCTTTCTTT. Its translation: CASGELEIEAFF.

This clonotype was counted between two and nine times. J is TRBJ2-7 and V is TRBV19; 10 bases line up with TRBD1. J lost 2 bases, V lost 5 bases, and 6 bases had no gene match. CDR3 length: 15 residues. Germline lookup yields CDR1 LNHDA and CDR2 SQIVND (reference sequence). CDR3 bases: TGTGCCAGTAGTGATTTCGGGACAGGGGCCTACGAGCAGTACTTC. The encoded protein is CASSDFGTGAYEQYF.

This clonotype was seen only a few times. The J gene is TRBJ1-2, the V gene TRBV20-1; D gene ambiguous. Between the trimmed V and J ends, which lost 6 bases and 1 base, there was a span of 12 bases. This CDR3 is 13 amino acids long. Germline V lookup: CDR1 DFQATT, CDR2 SNEGSKA (reference sequence). The DNA for the CDR3 is TGCAGTGCCGTAATACAGCTTAACTATGGCTACACCTTC. This gives the protein CSAVIQLNYGYTF.

The table lists this clonotype with a count of one. A much larger clonotype is one base distant, so this may be a read error. This chain joins TRBV2 and TRBJ1-2; TRBD1 is a possible D gene (6 bases). Per germline, CDR1 SNHLY and CDR2 FYNNEI. This CDR3 has 14 amino acids. Deletions cut 6 bases from V and 8 bases from J, with 19 bases between. CDR3 sequence (DNA): TGTGCCAGCAGGGAACGCAGGGGATTAGGCGGCTACACCTTC. It codes for CASRERRGLGGYTF.

This clonotype showed up just once. The gene calls are TRBV7-6 and TRBJ2-6; D gene uncertain. The CDR3 is 18 residues long. V dropped 5 bases and J dropped 0 bases, with 17 bases sitting between them. Germline loops: CDR1 SGHVS, CDR2 FNYEAQ. CDR3 amino acids: CASSRLPRLSSGANVLTF. The CDR3 nucleotides are TGTGCCAGCAGCCGACTCCCCAGGCTAAGCTCTGGGGCCAACGTCCTGACTTTC.

Only a few counts were recorded for this clonotype. One base away lies a much larger clone, so this may be a sequencing read error. The V gene is TRBV12-3 or TRBV12-4, the J gene TRBJ2-1, with 8 bases aligning to TRBD2. The CDR3 runs 17 residues. V shed 5 bases and J 8 bases; nucleotides not matched to a gene: 17. The CDR3 DNA reads as TGTGCCAGCAGTCACCTCTTTGCGGGGGGTGATATGGATGAGCAGTTCTTC. Encoded protein: CASSHLFAGGDMDEQFF.

This clonotype was seen ten or more times. The chain carries TRBV7-2 and TRBJ2-3; no reliable D call. Germline V CDR1 and CDR2: SGHTA, FQGNSA. Trimming stripped 4 bases from V and 2 bases from J, with 13 bases between. The CDR3 is 15 amino acids. The CDR3 protein is CASSSIRRFTDTQYF. CDR3 coding DNA: TGTGCCAGCAGCTCGATCAGGAGATTCACAGATACGCAGTATTTT.

This clonotype was seen more than once but under ten times. V is TRBV7-2 and J is TRBJ1-5; D call uncertain. The CDR3 sequence is 15 residues long. Germline CDR1 and CDR2: SGHTA and FQGNSA. Between the trimmed V and J ends, which lost 6 bases and 4 bases, there was a span of 16 bases. CDR3 nucleotide sequence: TGTGCCAGCAGGCCGGATTTACGGGGTAATCAGCCCCAGCATTTT. It translates to CASRPDLRGNQPQHF.

The chain uses TRBV28 and TRBJ2-4; D call uncertain. The V gene lost 10 bases and the J gene lost 1 base, with 11 bases spanning the gap. This CDR3 region has 13 residues. CDR1 is MDHEN and CDR2 is SYDVKM in the germline V gene. CDR3 sequence reads: CATGDPAKNIQYF. The CDR3 DNA follows: TGTGCCACTGGGGATCCGGCCAAAAACATTCAGTACTTC.

The rearrangement joins TRBV18 to TRBJ2-3; D possibly matches TRBD1 or TRBD2 (6 bases each). Trimming cost V 3 bases and J 6 bases, with 16 bases left between them. This CDR3 comprises 15 residues. Germline V lookup: CDR1 KGHSH, CDR2 LQKENI. The CDR3 DNA follows: TGTGCCAGCTCACCCCTACCGGGGGCGAGGGATACGCAGTATTTT. This sequence encodes CASSPLPGARDTQYF. Variable domain in full (rest from reference TRBV18 and TRBJ2-3): NAGVMQNPRHLVRRRGQEARLRCSPMKGHSHVYWYRQLPEEGLKFMVYLQKENIIDESGMPKERFSAEFPKEGPSILRIQQVVRGDSAAYFCASSPLPGARDTQYFGPGTRLTVL.

This clonotype was seen ten or more times. J is TRBJ2-5 and V is TRBV4-3; maybe TRBD1 (5 bases). There are 16 residues in the CDR3. V lost 0 bases and J lost 4, with 15 bases in between. Germline values: CDR1 LGHNA, CDR2 YSLEER. The CDR3 here is CASSQDPDGRGETQYF. The CDR3 DNA is TGCGCCAGCAGCCAAGATCCGGACGGAAGGGGAGAGACCCAGTACTTC.